This T cell receptor (beta chain) was documented in a study of identical twins. Whole-study findings and limits: Twin-shared out-of-frame alpha sequences showed excess low generation probability.

This clonotype was seen repeatedly, ten times or more. Its cognate antigen is unknown. Template switching (which added a universal primer site) was used, and cDNA carried unique molecular identifiers. TCRdb analysed the 5' RACE reads with MiXCR anew, one entry per CDR3 protein. The sample includes about 690,000 distinct CDR3 sequences, approximately 6% seen only once; the top ten take 1.5% to 2%. This clonotype originated in a young man in good health. Sequencing was carried out using naive T cells sorted from blood.

The DNA of the CDR3 is TGCGCCAGCAGCTTGGCCGCGGTCCAAGAGACCCAGTACTTC. Encoded protein: CASSLAAVQETQYF. The rearrangement uses TRBV5-1 and TRBJ2-5; unclear D gene. Germline CDR1 SGHRS, CDR2 YFSETQ. Deletions cut 0 bases from V and 1 base from J, with 7 bases between. This CDR3 comprises 14 residues.